These 27 T cell receptor beta chains were sequenced from one sample in a study of T cells after yellow fever vaccination. TCRdb re-called the 5' RACE reads through MiXCR, storing one row per CDR3 protein. Of approximately 300,000 distinct CDR3 sequences listed, around 6.8% were seen once; the top ten hold roughly a sixth. The source material was PBMCs, sampled around 45 days after the first yellow fever vaccination. The receptor set was obtained from a man aged 18 to 29 who received the YFV17D yellow fever vaccine.

The gene calls are TRBV5-4 and TRBJ2-5; D is perhaps TRBD2 (6 bases). V dropped 3 bases and J dropped 5 bases, with 17 bases sitting between them. The length of the CDR3 is 15 residues. CDR1 SGHNT and CDR2 YYREEE come from the germline V gene (reference sequence). The CDR3 loop is CASSSPGTPWETQYF. CDR3 bases: TGTGCCAGCAGCTCACCCGGGACTCCCTGGGAGACCCAGTACTTC. The entire variable domain, with the rest obtained from reference TRBV5-4 and TRBJ2-5, is as follows: ETGVTQSPTHLIKTRGQQVTLRCSSQSGHNTVSWYQQALGQGPQFIFQYYREEENGRGNFPPRFSGLQFPNYSSELNVNALELDDSALYLCASSSPGTPWETQYFGPGTRLLVL.

This CDR3 reads CVRSSSGEYSNQPQHF. CDR3 nucleotide sequence: TGTGTCCGCAGTTCCAGTGGGGAGTATAGCAATCAGCCCCAGCATTTT. This chain connects TRBV12-3 or TRBV12-4 to TRBJ1-5; D call uncertain. This CDR3 has 16 residues.

The V and J genes are TRBV20-1 and TRBJ1-1, with a tentative D call TRBD1 (5 bases). The CDR3 has 11 residues. From germline, CDR1 is DFQATT and CDR2 SNEGSKA (reference sequence). Trimming left V 7 bases short and J 4 bases short, with 10 bases between. The DNA of the CDR3 is TGCAGTGGCAGGGCTTCCACTGAAGCTTTCTTT. Encoded protein: CSGRASTEAFF.

This clonotype came up many times. V usage is TRBV28 and J usage is TRBJ2-3; D remains unclear. The length of the CDR3 is 13 residues. The germline CDR1 and CDR2 sequences are MDHEN and SYDVKM. Between the trimmed V and J ends, which lost 2 bases and 6 bases, there was a span of 9 bases. The CDR3 is CASSLLEYDTQYF. The CDR3 DNA follows: TGTGCCAGCAGTTTACTAGAGTATGATACGCAGTATTTT. Variable domain in full (rest from reference TRBV28 and TRBJ2-3): DVKVTQSSRYLVKRTGEKVFLECVQDMDHENMFWYRQDPGLGLRLIYFSYDVKMKEKGDIPEGYSVSREKKERFSLILESASTNQTSMYLCASSLLEYDTQYFGPGTRLTVL.

The V and J genes are TRBV29-1 and TRBJ2-1; D gene ambiguous. The germline V gene encodes CDR1 SQVTM and CDR2 ANQGSEA. With 8 bases removed from V and 7 bases from J, the gap between germline ends came to 9 bases. The CDR3 covers 10 residues. The CDR3 protein is CSPGWNEQFF. The CDR3 DNA follows: TGCAGCCCCGGATGGAATGAGCAGTTCTTC.

The J gene is TRBJ2-1, the V gene TRBV19; no reliable D call. The CDR3 consists of 13 residues. V was cut by 8 bases and J by 3 bases, with 11 bases left in between. Germline lookup yields CDR1 LNHDA and CDR2 SQIVND (reference sequence). The CDR3: CASEHRIYNEQFF. The CDR3 bases are TGTGCCAGTGAGCACAGAATCTACAATGAGCAGTTCTTC. Looking up the rest from reference TRBV19 and TRBJ2-1 gives the full variable domain: DGGITQSPKYLFRKEGQNVTLSCEQNLNHDAMYWYRQDPGQGLRLIYYSQIVNDFQKGDIAEGYSVSREKKESFPLTVTSAQKNPTAFYLCASEHRIYNEQFFGPGTRLTVL.

This clonotype was seen at least ten times. The chain combines TRBV20-1 with TRBJ2-3; TRBD2 matches at 11 bases. This CDR3 region has 15 residues. Trimming cost V 0 bases and J 10 bases; bases outside gene matches: 9. From germline, CDR1 is DFQATT and CDR2 SNEGSKA (reference sequence). In DNA form, the CDR3 reads TGCAGTGCTAGAGACCCGGGACTAGCGGCATATCCGCAGTATTTT. Residues: CSARDPGLAAYPQYF.

With regard to this clonotype: This may stem from a read error, because a much larger clone lies one nucleotide away. This chain joins TRBV5-1 and TRBJ2-3; tentative D call: TRBD2 (6 bases). CDR3 length equals 15 residues. The germline V gene encodes CDR1 SGHRS and CDR2 YFSETQ. V shed 4 bases and J shed 4 bases, with 16 bases lying between them. CDR3 region: CASSGREPVPDTQYF. CDR3 sequence (DNA): TGCGCCAGCAGCGGGCGGGAACCAGTCCCAGATACGCAGTATTTT.

The gene calls are TRBV20-1 and TRBJ2-1; D unresolved. Trimming removed 5 bases from V and 0 bases from J, with 11 bases in between. Germline V lookup: CDR1 DFQATT, CDR2 SNEGSKA (reference sequence). The CDR3 is 14 amino acids. The CDR3 DNA is TGCAGTGCTCACACCCCGAGCTCCTACAATGAGCAGTTCTTC. This codes for CSAHTPSSYNEQFF.

V is TRBV7-9 and J is TRBJ1-1; no firm D call. V was trimmed by 5 bases and J by 11 bases, leaving 18 bases between them. This CDR3 contains 13 residues. Germline V CDR1 and CDR2: SEHNR, FQNEAQ (reference sequence). CDR3 protein: CASSLRSRTGAFF. CDR3 bases: TGTGCCAGCAGCCTAAGGTCGCGTACTGGGGCTTTCTTT.

A few counts support this clonotype. The J gene is TRBJ1-2, the V gene TRBV6-6; TRBD1 agrees at 8 bases. V gave up 6 bases and J gave up 5 bases; unmatched junction bases: 5. From germline, CDR1 is MNHNY and CDR2 SVGAGI (reference sequence). This CDR3 contains 13 residues. CDR3 in amino acids: CASRGDRWYGYTF. The CDR3 nucleotides read TGTGCCAGCAGAGGGGACAGGTGGTATGGCTACACCTTC.

This clonotype occurred many times. The J gene is TRBJ2-7, the V gene TRBV4-1, with D possibly TRBD1 on 6 matching bases. Germline loops: CDR1 MGHRA, CDR2 YSYEKL. V dropped 0 bases and J dropped 7 bases, with 16 bases sitting between them. This CDR3 region has 15 residues. The CDR3 loop is CASSQEGGRGGEQYV. DNA of the CDR3: TGCGCCAGCAGCCAAGAGGGTGGCAGGGGTGGTGAGCAGTACGTC.

This clonotype has a count of ten or more. The genes are TRBV5-1 and TRBJ2-1; 10 bases align to TRBD2. From germline, CDR1 is SGHRS and CDR2 YFSETQ. The CDR3 covers 15 residues. Unmatched junction bases numbered 9, after V lost 4 bases and J lost 8 bases. CDR3 coding DNA: TGCGCCAGCAGCCCTTCGAGCGGGGGGGTCTATGAGCAGTTCTTC. The encoded protein is CASSPSSGGVYEQFF. Using reference TRBV5-1 and TRBJ2-1 for the parts outside the CDR3, the full variable domain is KAGVTQTPRYLIKTRGQQVTLSCSPISGHRSVSWYQQTPGQGLQFLFEYFSETQRNKGNFPGRFSGRQFSNSRSEMNVSTLELGDSALYLCASSPSSGGVYEQFFGPGTRLTVL.

The CDR3 DNA reads TGTGCCAGCAATTACGCCGGGGAGCTGTTTTTT. This codes for CASNYAGELFF. The chain has TRBV12-3 or TRBV12-4 and TRBJ2-2; no definite D call. The CDR3 covers 11 residues. Trimming took 7 bases from V and 6 from J, leaving 6 bases between them.

For the CDR3, the DNA is TGTGCCAGCGGAAGGGACACGGAAGCGAGTGGCTACACCTTC. It is translated as CASGRDTEASGYTF. The chain uses TRBV28 and TRBJ1-2, with D perhaps TRBD1 (6 bases). The CDR3 is made up of 14 amino acids. Germline V gives CDR1 MDHEN, CDR2 SYDVKM. The V and J ends lost 8 bases and 7 bases respectively, with 20 bases between them.

The genes are TRBV5-5 and TRBJ2-7; possibly TRBD2 for D (6 bases). The CDR3 sequence is 13 residues long. Germline V gene sequence: CDR1 SGHKS, CDR2 YYEKEE (reference sequence). V lost 3 bases and J lost 7, with 14 bases in between. The DNA for the CDR3 is TGTGCCAGCAGCTCAAACTGGGACTTAGAGCAGTACGTC. Protein product: CASSSNWDLEQYV.

This clonotype came up a few times. This chain connects TRBV20-1 to TRBJ2-7; D unclear. V lost 0 bases and J lost 1, with 10 bases in between. The CDR3 contains 14 residues. Per germline, CDR1 DFQATT and CDR2 SNEGSKA (reference sequence). The CDR3 coding sequence is TGCAGTGCTAGAGATCGCAGGCGATCCTACGAGCAGTACTTC. Translated: CSARDRRRSYEQYF.

This clonotype was detected many times. This sequence joins TRBV7-2 and TRBJ1-2, with D tentatively TRBD1 (5 bases). Germline-derived CDR1 and CDR2 are SGHTA and FQGNSA. This CDR3 contains 13 residues. Trimming removed 5 bases at V and 2 bases at J, with 9 bases between. The chain's CDR3 is CASSLDKNYGYTF. The CDR3, as DNA: TGTGCCAGCAGCCTGGACAAAAACTATGGCTACACCTTC.

The gene calls are TRBV3-1 and TRBJ2-1; tentative D call: TRBD2 (6 bases). Per the germline V gene, CDR1 is LGHDT and CDR2 is YNNKEL (reference sequence). The CDR3 has 14 residues. Trimming took 0 bases from V and 9 from J, leaving 12 bases between them. The CDR3 DNA reads TGTGCCAGCAGCCAAGATGGGGGGTGGGGTGAGCAGTTCTTC. Translating gives CASSQDGGWGEQFF.

This clonotype was recorded a few times. The V and J genes are TRBV5-1 and TRBJ2-4; 8 bases fit TRBD1. The CDR3 extends over 13 amino acids. CDR1 and CDR2 (germline): SGHRS, YFSETQ. With 4 bases clipped from V and 6 bases from J, the junction kept 3 bases outside the gene matches. CDR3 region: CASSAGQGNIQYF. The CDR3, as DNA: TGCGCCAGCAGCGCAGGACAGGGAAACATTCAGTACTTC.

This clonotype has a handful of counts. The chain uses TRBV20-1 and TRBJ2-3, with D unclear. The length of the CDR3 is 14 residues. V was pared by 1 base and J by 0 bases, with 8 bases between. Per germline, CDR1 DFQATT and CDR2 SNEGSKA (reference sequence). As DNA, the CDR3 is TGCAGTGCTAGAGTCTCGGCTAGCACAGATACGCAGTATTTT. Translated: CSARVSASTDTQYF.

This clonotype showed up many times. The CDR3 region is CANRDRGTDTQYF. The CDR3 bases are TGTGCCAACCGGGACAGGGGCACAGATACGCAGTATTTT. The chain uses TRBV12-3 or TRBV12-4 and TRBJ2-3, with TRBD1 matching 9 bases. The length of the CDR3 is 13 residues. After removal of 10 bases from V and 1 base from J, the junction contained 3 bases not matched to a gene.

The chain uses TRBV5-4 and TRBJ2-4; D tentatively reads TRBD1 or TRBD2 (6 bases each). Trimming cost V 4 bases and J 12 bases, with 20 bases left between them. This CDR3 spans 14 amino acids. Germline V gives CDR1 SGHNT, CDR2 YYREEE (reference sequence). The CDR3 reads CASSIDRLEGNQYF. CDR3 nucleotides: TGTGCCAGCAGCATAGACAGGTTGGAGGGTAATCAGTACTTC.

This clonotype has a handful of counts. CDR3 sequence reads: CASSQDLGTGYYTF. CDR3 nucleotide sequence: TGCGCCAGCAGCCAAGATTTGGGGACAGGGTATTACACCTTC. The rearrangement links TRBV4-3 to TRBJ1-2; 9 positions match TRBD1. The V and J ends lost 0 bases and 11 bases, in that order; junction bases with no gene match: 7. CDR1 is LGHNA and CDR2 is YSLEER in the germline V gene. There are 14 residues in the CDR3.

The chain uses TRBV9 and TRBJ2-3, with D uncertain. Germline values: CDR1 SGDLS, CDR2 YYNGEE. This CDR3 comprises 16 residues. Trimming took 3 bases from V and 0 from J, leaving 14 bases between them. DNA for the CDR3: TGTGCCAGCAGCGAGACCCGGGTTTTAAGCACAGATACGCAGTATTTT. This sequence encodes CASSETRVLSTDTQYF.

The chain is built from TRBV7-8 and TRBJ2-1, with D maybe TRBD1 (6 bases). Germline V lookup: CDR1 SGHVS, CDR2 FQNEAQ. The V and J ends lost 6 bases and 4 bases respectively, with 7 bases between them. The CDR3 totals 12 residues. The CDR3 bases are TGTGCCAGCAGTACAGGGTACAATGAGCAGTTCTTC. This sequence encodes CASSTGYNEQFF. Looking up the rest from reference TRBV7-8 and TRBJ2-1 gives the full variable domain: GAGVSQSPRYKVAKRGQDVALRCDPISGHVSLFWYQQALGQGPEFLTYFQNEAQLDKSGLPSDRFFAERPEGSVSTLKIQRTQQEDSAVYLCASSTGYNEQFFGPGTRLTVL.

This clonotype was seen ten or more times. The chain employs TRBV18 and TRBJ1-5; D is possibly TRBD1 (6 bases). V was pared by 4 bases and J by 4 bases, with 11 bases between. Germline V gene lookup returns CDR1 KGHSH and CDR2 LQKENI. This CDR3 has 14 residues. Written as DNA, the CDR3 is TGTGCCAGCTCACGACAAGGGGGGAATCAGCCCCAGCATTTT. Translating it yields CASSRQGGNQPQHF.